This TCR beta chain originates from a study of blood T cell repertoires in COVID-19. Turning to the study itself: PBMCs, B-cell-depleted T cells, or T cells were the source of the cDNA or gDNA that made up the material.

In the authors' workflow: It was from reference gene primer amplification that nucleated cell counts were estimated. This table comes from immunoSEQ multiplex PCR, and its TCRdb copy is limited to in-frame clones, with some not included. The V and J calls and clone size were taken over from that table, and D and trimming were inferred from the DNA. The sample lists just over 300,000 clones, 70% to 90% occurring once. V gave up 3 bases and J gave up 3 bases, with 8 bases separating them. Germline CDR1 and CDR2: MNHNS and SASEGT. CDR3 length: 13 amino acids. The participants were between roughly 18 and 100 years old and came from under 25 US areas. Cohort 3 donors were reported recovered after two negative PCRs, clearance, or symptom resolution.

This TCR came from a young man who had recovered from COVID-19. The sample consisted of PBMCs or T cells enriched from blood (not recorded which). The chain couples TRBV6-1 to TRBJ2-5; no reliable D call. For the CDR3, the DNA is TGTGCCAGCAGTGACAGATTTAAAGAGACCCAGTACTTC. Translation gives CASSDRFKETQYF.